What follows are 17 T cell receptor beta chains derived from one specimen sequenced in a study of cytomegalovirus exposure and HLA in healthy donors. Sequencing used immunoSEQ multiplex PCR; TCRdb keeps in-frame clones, though not all of them. Of roughly 82,000 clones listed, 85% to 95% are singletons. Specimen: PBMCs. These receptor sequences come from a man younger than 35 in good health and CMV-seronegative.

The chain is built from TRBV6-6 and TRBJ1-1; D is perhaps TRBD1 (6 bases). CDR3 length equals 13 residues. Germline CDR1 is MNHNY and CDR2 is SVGAGI (reference sequence). V was clipped by 8 bases and J by 7 bases, with 17 bases between them. CDR3 nucleotides: TGTGCCAGCCGCCATTCGACAGGCGTTGAAGCTTTCTTT. This translates into CASRHSTGVEAFF.

This sequence joins TRBV10-1 and TRBJ2-3; D is ambiguous. The germline V gene encodes CDR1 WNHNN and CDR2 SYGVQD (reference sequence). This CDR3 is built from 17 residues. The ends were cut back, 0 bases at V and 0 bases at J, with 13 bases in the middle. The CDR3: CASSESTSPTSTDTQYF. CDR3 coding DNA: TGCGCCAGCAGTGAGTCCACCAGCCCGACTAGCACAGATACGCAGTATTTT.

V usage is TRBV14 and J usage is TRBJ1-5; D perhaps matches TRBD1 (6 bases). In germline, CDR1 is SGHDN, CDR2 FVKESK. V was shortened by 5 bases and J by 1 base, with 15 bases between the two germline ends. This CDR3 comprises 16 residues. CDR3 protein: CASSLQGLGSNQPQHF. The DNA of the CDR3 is TGTGCCAGCAGCTTACAGGGCCTTGGGAGCAATCAGCCCCAGCATTTT.

This clone appeared a single time. V gene TRBV30 combines with J gene TRBJ1-2; D is ambiguous. CDR1 GTSNPN and CDR2 SVGIG come from the germline V gene (reference sequence). The V end was cut by 2 bases, the J end by 7 bases, with 8 bases between. The CDR3 consists of 11 residues. The CDR3 reads CAWSWAGGYTF. The CDR3 nucleotides read TGTGCCTGGAGTTGGGCGGGTGGCTACACCTTC.

V and J are TRBV14 and TRBJ2-5; D is unresolved. V was cut by 3 bases and J by 4 bases, with 9 bases left in between. In germline, CDR1 is SGHDN, CDR2 FVKESK. The CDR3 has 13 residues. The CDR3 nucleotides read TGTGCCAGCAGCCACGGGTTTCGAGAGACCCAGTACTTC. Translated: CASSHGFRETQYF.

This clone has a handful of counts. The gene calls are TRBV25-1 and TRBJ2-7; TRBD2 might be the D (6 bases). Trimming cost V 3 bases and J 2 bases, with 17 bases left between them. Germline V gene sequence: CDR1 MGHDK, CDR2 SYGVNS. CDR3 length: 16 amino acids. CDR3 coding DNA: TGTGCCAGCAGTGATACCGGGAGAGGGCCTGCCTACGAGCAGTACTTC. Translation gives CASSDTGRGPAYEQYF.

The rearrangement joins TRBV10-3 to TRBJ1-1; D ambiguous. Looked up from germline, CDR1 is ENHRY and CDR2 is SYGVKD. Trimming took 10 bases from V and 0 from J, leaving 9 bases between them. The CDR3 contains 12 residues. The DNA of the CDR3 is TGTGCCACCGCTGAGGTGAACACTGAAGCTTTCTTT. Its protein product is CATAEVNTEAFF.

V and J are TRBV4-2 and TRBJ2-1; 8 positions match TRBD2. The CDR3 has 14 amino acids. With 4 bases clipped from V and 4 bases from J, the junction kept 3 bases outside the gene matches. Germline CDR1 reads LGHNA; CDR2 reads YNFKEQ. CDR3 sequence reads: CASSRSGEYNEQFF. Written as DNA, the CDR3 is TGTGCCAGCAGCCGTAGCGGGGAATACAATGAGCAGTTCTTC.

This clone was counted a single time. The genes are TRBV30 and TRBJ2-7; TRBD2 might be the D (7 bases). Germline-derived CDR1 and CDR2 are GTSNPN and SVGIG (reference sequence). The CDR3 extends over 13 amino acids. V lost 5 bases to trimming and J lost 1 base, with 12 bases between them. CDR3 in amino acids: CAWRGAGSYEQYF. CDR3 sequence (DNA): TGTGCCTGGCGGGGGGCAGGATCCTACGAGCAGTACTTC.

The gene calls are TRBV5-1 and TRBJ2-5; 10 bases agree with TRBD2. The V and J ends lost 4 bases and 5 bases, in that order; junction bases with no gene match: 8. Germline V gene lookup returns CDR1 SGHRS and CDR2 YFSETQ. The CDR3 totals 15 residues. This CDR3 is CASSHRTSGGETQYF. CDR3 DNA: TGCGCCAGCAGCCATCGGACTAGCGGCGGCGAGACCCAGTACTTC.

Concerning this clone itself: The sample holds other DNA sequences that translate to the same CDR3. This chain links TRBV18 with TRBJ1-5; the match to TRBD1 covers 8 bases. The CDR3 extends over 15 amino acids. V lost 3 bases, J lost 2 bases, and 3 bases stayed unmatched. The germline V gene encodes CDR1 KGHSH and CDR2 LQKENI. CDR3 sequence reads: CASSPGQGGNQPQHF. The CDR3 nucleotides are TGTGCCAGCTCACCTGGACAGGGAGGCAATCAGCCCCAGCATTTT. Full variable domain (missing parts from reference TRBV18 and TRBJ1-5): NAGVMQNPRHLVRRRGQEARLRCSPMKGHSHVYWYRQLPEEGLKFMVYLQKENIIDESGMPKERFSAEFPKEGPSILRIQQVVRGDSAAYFCASSPGQGGNQPQHFGDGTRLSIL.

Only one count was recorded for this clone. The rearrangement links TRBV30 to TRBJ2-7, with 7 nucleotides matching TRBD1. The V gene end was trimmed by 2 bases and the J gene end by 6 bases; junction bases not matched to a gene: 4. The CDR3 has 12 amino acids. Looked up from germline, CDR1 is GTSNPN and CDR2 is SVGIG (reference sequence). The CDR3 DNA sequence: TGTGCCTGGAGTCCCTCAGGGGGCGAGCAGTACTTC. It is translated as CAWSPSGGEQYF.

This chain connects TRBV5-8 to TRBJ2-3, with TRBD2 matching over 11 bases. This CDR3 contains 16 residues. Losses at the gene ends were 4 bases for V and 0 bases for J; bases not matched to a gene: 4. CDR1 is SGHTS, CDR2 YDEGEE, per germline. The CDR3 nucleotides are TGTGCCAGCAGCCTGGGACTAGCGGAGAGCACAGATACGCAGTATTTT. This sequence encodes CASSLGLAESTDTQYF.

In DNA, the CDR3 is TGTGCCAGCAGCCCTGGGACAGGGACTTACAATGAGCAGTTCTTC. Its protein is CASSPGTGTYNEQFF. The V call is TRBV11-2, the J call TRBJ2-1; the match to TRBD1 covers 9 bases. Per germline, CDR1 SGHAT and CDR2 FQNNGV. CDR3 length: 15 residues. The junction had 6 bases not matched to a gene; V was cut back by 5 bases and J by 4 bases.

The chain has TRBV29-1 and TRBJ1-2; no definite D call. Germline V gene lookup returns CDR1 SQVTM and CDR2 ANQGSEA. The V end was cut by 5 bases, the J end by 4 bases, with 14 bases between. The CDR3 is made up of 13 amino acids. This CDR3 is CSVRLDVSYGYTF. In nucleotides, the CDR3 is TGCAGCGTTAGACTTGATGTGTCCTATGGCTACACCTTC.

Only a few counts were recorded for this clone. The chain links TRBV18 to TRBJ1-5; 7 bases match TRBD1. V dropped 6 bases and J dropped 5; count of bases not matched to a gene: 4. There are 13 residues in the CDR3. CDR1 and CDR2 (germline): KGHSH, LQKENI. The CDR3 reads CASSNDRDQPQHF. In DNA, the CDR3 is TGTGCCAGCTCTAACGACAGGGATCAGCCCCAGCATTTT.

The V call is TRBV10-3, the J call TRBJ1-2, with 8 bases that match TRBD1. CDR1 is ENHRY and CDR2 is SYGVKD in the germline V gene. The CDR3 totals 14 residues. With 4 bases clipped from V and 8 bases from J, the junction kept 9 bases outside the gene matches. The CDR3 DNA follows: TGTGCCATCAGTGGAATAACAGGGGGGGACGGCTACACCTTC. Amino acids: CAISGITGGDGYTF.